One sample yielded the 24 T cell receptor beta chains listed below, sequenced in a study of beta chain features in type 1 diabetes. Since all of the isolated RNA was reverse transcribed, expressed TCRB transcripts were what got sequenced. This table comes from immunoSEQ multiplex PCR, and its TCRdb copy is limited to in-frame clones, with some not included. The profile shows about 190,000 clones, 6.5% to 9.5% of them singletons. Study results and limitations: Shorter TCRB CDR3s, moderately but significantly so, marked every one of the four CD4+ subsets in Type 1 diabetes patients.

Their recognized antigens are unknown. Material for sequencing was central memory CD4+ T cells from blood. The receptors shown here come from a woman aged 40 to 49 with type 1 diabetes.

The CDR3 loop reads CASSRQFSGNTIYF. As DNA, the CDR3 is TGTGCCAGCAGTCGACAGTTCTCTGGAAACACCATATATTTT. This rearrangement joins TRBV2 to TRBJ1-3, with a tentative D call TRBD1 (5 bases). The CDR3 contains 14 residues. CDR1 and CDR2 from the germline V gene are SNHLY and FYNNEI. Trimming took off 5 bases at V and 0 bases at J, with 8 bases between the two ends.

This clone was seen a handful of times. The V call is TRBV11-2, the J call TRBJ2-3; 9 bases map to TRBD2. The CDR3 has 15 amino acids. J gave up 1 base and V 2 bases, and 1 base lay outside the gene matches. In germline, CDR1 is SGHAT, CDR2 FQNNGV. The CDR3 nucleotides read TGTGCCAGCAGCTTATTAGCGGGGGGCACAGATACGCAGTATTTT. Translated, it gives CASSLLAGGTDTQYF.

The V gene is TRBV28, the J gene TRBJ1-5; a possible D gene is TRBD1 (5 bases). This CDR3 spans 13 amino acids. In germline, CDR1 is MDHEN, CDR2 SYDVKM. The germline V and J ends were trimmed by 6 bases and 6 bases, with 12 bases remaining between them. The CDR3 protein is CASRPGWSQPQHF. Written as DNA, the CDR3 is TGTGCCAGCAGGCCAGGGTGGAGTCAGCCCCAGCATTTT. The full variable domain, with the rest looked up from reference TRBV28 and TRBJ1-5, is DVKVTQSSRYLVKRTGEKVFLECVQDMDHENMFWYRQDPGLGLRLIYFSYDVKMKEKGDIPEGYSVSREKKERFSLILESASTNQTSMYLCASRPGWSQPQHFGDGTRLSIL.

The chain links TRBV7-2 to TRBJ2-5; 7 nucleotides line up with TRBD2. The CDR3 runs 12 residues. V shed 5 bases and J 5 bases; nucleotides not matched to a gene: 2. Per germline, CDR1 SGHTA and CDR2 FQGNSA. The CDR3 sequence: CASSRRGETQYF. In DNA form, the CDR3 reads TGTGCCAGCAGCCGGCGGGGGGAGACCCAGTACTTC.

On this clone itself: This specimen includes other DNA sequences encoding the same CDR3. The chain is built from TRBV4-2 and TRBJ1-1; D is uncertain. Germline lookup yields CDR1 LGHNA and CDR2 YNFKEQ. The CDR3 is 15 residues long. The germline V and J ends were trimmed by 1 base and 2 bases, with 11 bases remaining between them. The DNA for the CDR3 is TGTGCCAGCAGCCAAGGAGGGCAGACTAACACTGAAGCTTTCTTT. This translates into CASSQGGQTNTEAFF.

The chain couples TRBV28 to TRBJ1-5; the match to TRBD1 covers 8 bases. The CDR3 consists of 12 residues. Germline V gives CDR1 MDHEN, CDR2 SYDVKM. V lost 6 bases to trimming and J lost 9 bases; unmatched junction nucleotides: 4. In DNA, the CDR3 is TGTGCCAGCAGGCAGGGGGCCTCGCCCCAGCATTTT. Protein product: CASRQGASPQHF. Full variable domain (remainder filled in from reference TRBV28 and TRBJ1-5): DVKVTQSSRYLVKRTGEKVFLECVQDMDHENMFWYRQDPGLGLRLIYFSYDVKMKEKGDIPEGYSVSREKKERFSLILESASTNQTSMYLCASRQGASPQHFGDGTRLSIL.

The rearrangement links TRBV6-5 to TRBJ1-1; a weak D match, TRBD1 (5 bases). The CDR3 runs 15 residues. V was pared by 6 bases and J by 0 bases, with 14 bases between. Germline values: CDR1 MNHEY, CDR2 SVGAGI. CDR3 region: CASSPGLAMNTEAFF. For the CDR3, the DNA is TGTGCCAGCAGCCCGGGACTTGCCATGAACACTGAAGCTTTCTTT.

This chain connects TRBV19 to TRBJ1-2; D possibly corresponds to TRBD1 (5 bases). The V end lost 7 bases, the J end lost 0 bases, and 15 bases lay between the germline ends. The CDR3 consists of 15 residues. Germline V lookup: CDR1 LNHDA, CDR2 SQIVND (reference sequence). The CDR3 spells CASKRGRDSNYGYTF. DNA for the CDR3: TGTGCCAGTAAGAGGGGCCGGGACTCTAACTATGGCTACACCTTC.

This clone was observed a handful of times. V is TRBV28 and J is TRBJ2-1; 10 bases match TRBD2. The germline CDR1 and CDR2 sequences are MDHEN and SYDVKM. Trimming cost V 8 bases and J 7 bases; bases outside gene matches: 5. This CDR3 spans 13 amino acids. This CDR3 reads CASLAGGSNEQFF. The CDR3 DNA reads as TGTGCCAGCTTAGCGGGAGGAAGTAATGAGCAGTTCTTC. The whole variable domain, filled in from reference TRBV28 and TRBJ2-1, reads DVKVTQSSRYLVKRTGEKVFLECVQDMDHENMFWYRQDPGLGLRLIYFSYDVKMKEKGDIPEGYSVSREKKERFSLILESASTNQTSMYLCASLAGGSNEQFFGPGTRLTVL.

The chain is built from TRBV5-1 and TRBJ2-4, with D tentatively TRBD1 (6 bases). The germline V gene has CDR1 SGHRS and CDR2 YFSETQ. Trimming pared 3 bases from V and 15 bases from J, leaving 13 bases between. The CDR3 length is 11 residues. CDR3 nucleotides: TGCGCCAGCAGCTCCAGGGGTCTTAGGTACTTC. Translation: CASSSRGLRYF.

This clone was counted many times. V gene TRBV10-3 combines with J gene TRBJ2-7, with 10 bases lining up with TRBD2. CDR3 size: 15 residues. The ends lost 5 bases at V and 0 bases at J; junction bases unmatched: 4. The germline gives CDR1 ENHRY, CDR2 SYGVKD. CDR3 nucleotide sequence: TGTGCCATCAGTCCCTGGACTAGCGGCTCCTACGAGCAGTACTTC. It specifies CAISPWTSGSYEQYF.

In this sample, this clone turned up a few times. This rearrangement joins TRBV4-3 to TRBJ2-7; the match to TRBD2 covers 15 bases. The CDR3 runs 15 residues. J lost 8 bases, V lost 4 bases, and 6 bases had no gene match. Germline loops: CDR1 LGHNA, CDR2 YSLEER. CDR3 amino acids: CASSLGLAGGTKQYF. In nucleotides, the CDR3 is TGCGCCAGCAGCCTGGGACTAGCGGGGGGTACGAAGCAGTACTTC.

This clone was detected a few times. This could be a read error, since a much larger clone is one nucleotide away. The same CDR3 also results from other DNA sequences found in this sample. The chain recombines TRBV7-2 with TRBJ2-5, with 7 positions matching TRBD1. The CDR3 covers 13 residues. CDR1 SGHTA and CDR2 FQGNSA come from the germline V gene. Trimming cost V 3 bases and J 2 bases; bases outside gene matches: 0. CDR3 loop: CASSLGQQETQYF. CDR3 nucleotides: TGTGCCAGCAGCTTGGGACAGCAAGAGACCCAGTACTTC. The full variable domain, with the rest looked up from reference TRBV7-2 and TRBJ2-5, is GAGVSQSPSNKVTEKGKDVELRCDPISGHTALYWYRQSLGQGLEFLIYFQGNSAPDKSGLPSDRFSAERTGGSVSTLTIQRTQQEDSAVYLCASSLGQQETQYFGPGTRLLVL.

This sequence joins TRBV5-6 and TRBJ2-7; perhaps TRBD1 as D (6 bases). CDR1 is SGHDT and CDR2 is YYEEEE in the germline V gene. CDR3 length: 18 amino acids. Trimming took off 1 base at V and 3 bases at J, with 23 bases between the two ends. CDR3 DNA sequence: TGTGCCAGCAGCTTGCCGAAGATGAGAGGAGGCAGGGGCTACGAGCAGTACTTC. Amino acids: CASSLPKMRGGRGYEQYF. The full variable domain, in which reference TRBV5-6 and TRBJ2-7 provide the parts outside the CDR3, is DAGVTQSPTHLIKTRGQQVTLRCSPKSGHDTVSWYQQALGQGPQFIFQYYEEEERQRGNFPDRFSGHQFPNYSSELNVNALLLGDSALYLCASSLPKMRGGRGYEQYFGPGTRLTVT.

CDR3 DNA sequence: TGTGCCAGCAGCCATAGCGGGGACGAGGAGACCCAGTACTTC. Its protein is CASSHSGDEETQYF. This chain links TRBV7-2 with TRBJ2-5; 8 nucleotides match TRBD2. CDR1 and CDR2 from the germline V gene are SGHTA and FQGNSA. The V and J ends lost 5 bases and 5 bases, in that order; junction bases with no gene match: 7. This CDR3 contains 14 residues.

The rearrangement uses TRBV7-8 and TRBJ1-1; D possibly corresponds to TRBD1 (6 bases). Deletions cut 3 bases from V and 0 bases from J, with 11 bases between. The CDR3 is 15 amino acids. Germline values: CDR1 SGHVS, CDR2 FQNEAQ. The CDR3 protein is CASSFTGTLNTEAFF. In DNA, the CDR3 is TGTGCCAGCAGCTTCACAGGGACCCTGAACACTGAAGCTTTCTTT. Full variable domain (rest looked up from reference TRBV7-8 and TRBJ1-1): GAGVSQSPRYKVAKRGQDVALRCDPISGHVSLFWYQQALGQGPEFLTYFQNEAQLDKSGLPSDRFFAERPEGSVSTLKIQRTQQEDSAVYLCASSFTGTLNTEAFFGQGTRLTVV.

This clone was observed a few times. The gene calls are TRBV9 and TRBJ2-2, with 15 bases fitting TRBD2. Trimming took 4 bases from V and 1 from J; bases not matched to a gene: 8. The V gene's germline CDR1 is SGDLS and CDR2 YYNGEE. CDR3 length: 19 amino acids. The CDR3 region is CASSPLGLAGGRNTGELFF. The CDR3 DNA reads TGTGCCAGCAGCCCCTTGGGACTAGCGGGGGGCCGGAACACCGGGGAGCTGTTTTTT.

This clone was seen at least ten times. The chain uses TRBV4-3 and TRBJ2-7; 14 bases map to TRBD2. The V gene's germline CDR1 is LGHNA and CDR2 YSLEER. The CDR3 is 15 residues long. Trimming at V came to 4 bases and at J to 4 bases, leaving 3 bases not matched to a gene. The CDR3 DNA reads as TGCGCCAGCAGCCCTGGGACTAGCGGGAGTTACGAGCAGTACTTC. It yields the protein CASSPGTSGSYEQYF.

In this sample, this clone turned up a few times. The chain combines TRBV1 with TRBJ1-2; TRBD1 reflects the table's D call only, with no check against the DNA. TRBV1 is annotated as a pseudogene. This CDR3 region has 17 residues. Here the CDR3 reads CTSSQEGEGQGRYGYTF. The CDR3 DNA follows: TGCACCAGCAGCCAAGAGGGTGAGGGACAGGGGAGGTATGGCTACACCTTC.

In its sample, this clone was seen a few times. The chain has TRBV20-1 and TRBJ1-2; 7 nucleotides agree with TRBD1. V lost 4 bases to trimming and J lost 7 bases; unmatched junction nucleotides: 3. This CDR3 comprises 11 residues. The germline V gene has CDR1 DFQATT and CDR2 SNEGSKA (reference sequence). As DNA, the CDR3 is TGCAGTGCTACGACAGGGTTTGGCTACACCTTC. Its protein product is CSATTGFGYTF.

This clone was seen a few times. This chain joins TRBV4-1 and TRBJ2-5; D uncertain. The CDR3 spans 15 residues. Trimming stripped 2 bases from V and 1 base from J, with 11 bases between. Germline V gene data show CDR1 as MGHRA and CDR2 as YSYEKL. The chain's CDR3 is CASSQTSTFQETQYF. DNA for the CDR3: TGCGCCAGCAGCCAAACGTCAACATTCCAAGAGACCCAGTACTTC.

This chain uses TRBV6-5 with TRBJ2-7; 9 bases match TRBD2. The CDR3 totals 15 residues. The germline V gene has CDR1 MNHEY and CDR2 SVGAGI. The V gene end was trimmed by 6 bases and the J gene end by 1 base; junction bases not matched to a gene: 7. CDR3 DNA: TGTGCCAGCAGGGAATTAGCGGGAGTTTCCTACGAGCAGTACTTC. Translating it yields CASRELAGVSYEQYF.

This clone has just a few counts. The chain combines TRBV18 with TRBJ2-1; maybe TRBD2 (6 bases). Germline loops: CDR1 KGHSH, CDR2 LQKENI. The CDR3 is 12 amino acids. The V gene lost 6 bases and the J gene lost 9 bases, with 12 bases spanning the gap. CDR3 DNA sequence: TGTGCCAGCTCCTGGCAGGGAGGTGAGCAGTTCTTC. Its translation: CASSWQGGEQFF.

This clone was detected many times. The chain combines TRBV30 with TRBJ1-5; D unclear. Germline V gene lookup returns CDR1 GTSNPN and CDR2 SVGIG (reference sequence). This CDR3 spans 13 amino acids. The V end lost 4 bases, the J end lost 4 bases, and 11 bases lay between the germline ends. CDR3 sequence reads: CAWTGEGNQPQHF. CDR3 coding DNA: TGTGCCTGGACGGGAGAAGGGAATCAGCCCCAGCATTTT.